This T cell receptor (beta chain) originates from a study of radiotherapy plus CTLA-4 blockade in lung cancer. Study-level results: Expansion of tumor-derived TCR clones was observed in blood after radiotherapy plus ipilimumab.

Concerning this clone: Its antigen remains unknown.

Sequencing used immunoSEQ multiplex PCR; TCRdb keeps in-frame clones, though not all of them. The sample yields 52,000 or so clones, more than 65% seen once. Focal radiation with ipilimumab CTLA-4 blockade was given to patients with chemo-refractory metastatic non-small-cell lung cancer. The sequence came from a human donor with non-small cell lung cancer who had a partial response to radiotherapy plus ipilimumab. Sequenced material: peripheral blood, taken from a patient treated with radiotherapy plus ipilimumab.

CDR3 amino acids: CAWSLTGQNTEAFF. The CDR3 coding sequence is TGTGCCTGGAGCTTGACAGGACAGAACACTGAAGCTTTCTTT. V usage is TRBV30 and J usage is TRBJ1-1; tentative D call: TRBD1 (6 bases). CDR1 is GTSNPN, CDR2 SVGIG, per germline (reference sequence). The CDR3 length is 14 residues. Trimming pared 3 bases from V and 1 base from J, leaving 12 bases between.